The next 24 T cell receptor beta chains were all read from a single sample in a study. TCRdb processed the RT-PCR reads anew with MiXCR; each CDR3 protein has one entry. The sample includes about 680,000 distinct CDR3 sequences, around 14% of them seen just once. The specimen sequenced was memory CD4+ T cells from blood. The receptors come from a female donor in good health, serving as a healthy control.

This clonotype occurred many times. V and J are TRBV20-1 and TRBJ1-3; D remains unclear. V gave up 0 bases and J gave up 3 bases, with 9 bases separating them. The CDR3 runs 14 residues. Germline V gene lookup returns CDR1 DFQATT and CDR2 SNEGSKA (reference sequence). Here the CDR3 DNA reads TGCAGTGCTAGAGACCCGGCTGGTGGAAACACCATATATTTT. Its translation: CSARDPAGGNTIYF.

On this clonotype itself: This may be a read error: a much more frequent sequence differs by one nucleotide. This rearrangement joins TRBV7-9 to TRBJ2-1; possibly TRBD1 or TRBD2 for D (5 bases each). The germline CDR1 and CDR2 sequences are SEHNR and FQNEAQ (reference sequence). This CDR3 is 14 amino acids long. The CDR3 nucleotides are TGTGCCAGCAGCCGGGACCTAACCTACAATGATCAGTTCTTC. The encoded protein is CASSRDLTYNDQFF. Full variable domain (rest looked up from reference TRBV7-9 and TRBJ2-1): DTGVSQNPRHKITKRGQNVTFRCDPISEHNRLYWYRQTLGQGPEFLTYFQNEAQLEKSRLLSDRFSAERPKGSFSTLEIQRTEQGDSAMYLCASSRDLTYNDQFFGPGTRLTVL.

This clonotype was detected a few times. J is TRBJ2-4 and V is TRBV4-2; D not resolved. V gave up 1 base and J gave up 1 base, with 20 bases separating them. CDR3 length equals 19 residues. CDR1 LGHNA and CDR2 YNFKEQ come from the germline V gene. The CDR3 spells CASSQVSKGIVSAKNIQYF. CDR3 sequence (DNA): TGTGCCAGCAGCCAAGTATCCAAGGGAATTGTTTCGGCCAAAAACATTCAGTACTTC.

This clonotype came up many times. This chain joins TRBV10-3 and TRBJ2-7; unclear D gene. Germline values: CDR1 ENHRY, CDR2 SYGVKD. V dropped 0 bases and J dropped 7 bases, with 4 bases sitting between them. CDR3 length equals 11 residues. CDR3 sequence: CAISESTEQYF. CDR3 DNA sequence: TGTGCCATCAGTGAGTCGACTGAGCAGTACTTC.

CDR3 bases: TGTGCCAGCAGTTACTTGGGCTTTGCGAACACCGGGGAGCTGTTTTTT. Protein: CASSYLGFANTGELFF. The chain couples TRBV6-2 or TRBV6-3 to TRBJ2-2; D ambiguous. CDR1 is MNHEY, CDR2 SVGEGT, per germline. Trimming removed 1 base at V and 0 bases at J, with 9 bases between. The CDR3 consists of 16 residues.

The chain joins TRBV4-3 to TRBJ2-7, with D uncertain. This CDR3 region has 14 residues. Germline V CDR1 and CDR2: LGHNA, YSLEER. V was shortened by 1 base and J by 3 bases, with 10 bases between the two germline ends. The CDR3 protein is CASSQGVGNYEQYF. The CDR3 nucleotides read TGCGCCAGCAGCCAAGGAGTGGGGAACTACGAGCAGTACTTC.

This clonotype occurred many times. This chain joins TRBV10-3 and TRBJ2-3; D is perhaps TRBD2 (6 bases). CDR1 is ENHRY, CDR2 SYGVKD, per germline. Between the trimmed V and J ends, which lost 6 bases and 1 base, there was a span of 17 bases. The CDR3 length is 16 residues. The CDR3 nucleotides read TGTGCCATCAGCGCCGGTGGGGAGGAGGGCACAGATACGCAGTATTTT. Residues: CAISAGGEEGTDTQYF.

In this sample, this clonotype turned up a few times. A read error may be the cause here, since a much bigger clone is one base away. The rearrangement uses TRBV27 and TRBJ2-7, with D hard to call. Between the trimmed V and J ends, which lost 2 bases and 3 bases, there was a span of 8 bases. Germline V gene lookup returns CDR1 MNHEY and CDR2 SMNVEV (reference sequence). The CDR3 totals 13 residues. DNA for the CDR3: TGTGCCAGCAGTTTAGTAAGGGACTACGAGCAGTACTTC. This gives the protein CASSLVRDYEQYF.

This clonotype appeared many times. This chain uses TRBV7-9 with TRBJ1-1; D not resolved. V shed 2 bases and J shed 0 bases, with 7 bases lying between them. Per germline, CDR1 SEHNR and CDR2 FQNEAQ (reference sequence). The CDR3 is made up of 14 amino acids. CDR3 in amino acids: CASSLSRLNTEAFF. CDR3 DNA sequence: TGTGCCAGCAGCTTAAGTCGATTGAACACTGAAGCTTTCTTT.

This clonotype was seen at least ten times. The CDR3 here is CASRRQGPYQYQPQHF. CDR3 DNA sequence: TGTGCCAGCAGGAGACAGGGCCCCTACCAATATCAGCCCCAGCATTTT. This chain joins TRBV6-1 and TRBJ1-5; 7 bases are shared with TRBD1. With V trimmed by 6 bases and J by 5 bases, 13 bases remained unmatched. This CDR3 is built from 16 residues. Germline CDR1 is MNHNS and CDR2 is SASEGT.

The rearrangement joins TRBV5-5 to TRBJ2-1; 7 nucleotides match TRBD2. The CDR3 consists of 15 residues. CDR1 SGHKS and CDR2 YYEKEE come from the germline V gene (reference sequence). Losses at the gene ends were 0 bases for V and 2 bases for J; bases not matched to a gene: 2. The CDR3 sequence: CASSLEGGAYNEQFF. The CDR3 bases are TGTGCCAGCAGCTTGGAGGGAGGGGCCTACAATGAGCAGTTCTTC.

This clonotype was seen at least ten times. The CDR3, as DNA: TGTGCCAGCAGTTTCCTAGCGGGGGGAGAGACCCAGTACTTC. Encoded protein: CASSFLAGGETQYF. The rearrangement joins TRBV12-3 or TRBV12-4 to TRBJ2-5, with TRBD2 matching 11 bases. CDR3 length: 14 residues. J was trimmed by 4 bases and V by 3 bases; bases with no gene match: 1.

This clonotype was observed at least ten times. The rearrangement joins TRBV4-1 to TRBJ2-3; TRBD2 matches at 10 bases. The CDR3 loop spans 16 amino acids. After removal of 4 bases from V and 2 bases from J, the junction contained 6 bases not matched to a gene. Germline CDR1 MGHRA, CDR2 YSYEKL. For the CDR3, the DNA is TGCGCCAGCAGCCGTAAACTAGCGGGGATCACAGATACGCAGTATTTT. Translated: CASSRKLAGITDTQYF.

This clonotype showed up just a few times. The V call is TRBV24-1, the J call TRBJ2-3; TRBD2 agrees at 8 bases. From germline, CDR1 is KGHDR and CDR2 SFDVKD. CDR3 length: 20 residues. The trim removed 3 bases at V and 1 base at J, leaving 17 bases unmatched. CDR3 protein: CATSDLGTRKSQICTDTQYF. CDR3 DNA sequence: TGTGCCACCAGTGATCTAGGGACTAGAAAGAGTCAAATATGCACAGATACGCAGTATTTT.

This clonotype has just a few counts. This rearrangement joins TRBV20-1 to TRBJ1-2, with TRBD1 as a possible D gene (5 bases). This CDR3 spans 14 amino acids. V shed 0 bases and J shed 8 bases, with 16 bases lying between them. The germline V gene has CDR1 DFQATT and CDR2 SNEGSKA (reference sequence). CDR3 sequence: CSAREGLQRLGYTF. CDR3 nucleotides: TGCAGTGCTAGAGAGGGACTGCAGAGGCTAGGCTACACCTTC.

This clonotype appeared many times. The CDR3 loop is CSARGLAGYEQYF. As DNA, the CDR3 is TGCAGTGCTAGGGGGCTAGCTGGCTACGAGCAGTACTTC. The gene calls are TRBV20-1 and TRBJ2-7; D may be TRBD1 or TRBD2 (5 bases each). V lost 3 bases, J lost 3 bases, and 12 bases lay in between. Germline CDR1 DFQATT, CDR2 SNEGSKA (reference sequence). This CDR3 region has 13 residues.

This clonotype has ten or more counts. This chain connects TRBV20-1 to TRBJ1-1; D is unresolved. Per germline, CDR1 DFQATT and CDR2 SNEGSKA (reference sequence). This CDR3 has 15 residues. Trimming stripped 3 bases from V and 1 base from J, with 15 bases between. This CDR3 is CSASLPSAGNTEAFF. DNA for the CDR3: TGCAGTGCTAGTTTACCCTCGGCAGGGAACACTGAAGCTTTCTTT.

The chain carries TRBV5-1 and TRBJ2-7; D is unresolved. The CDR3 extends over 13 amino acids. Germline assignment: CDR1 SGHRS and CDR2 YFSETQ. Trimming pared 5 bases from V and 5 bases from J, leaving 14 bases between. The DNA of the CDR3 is TGCGCCAGCAGTTATGGCCGTTCCCACGAGCAGTACTTC. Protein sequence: CASSYGRSHEQYF. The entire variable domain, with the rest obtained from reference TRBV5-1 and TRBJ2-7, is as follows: KAGVTQTPRYLIKTRGQQVTLSCSPISGHRSVSWYQQTPGQGLQFLFEYFSETQRNKGNFPGRFSGRQFSNSRSEMNVSTLELGDSALYLCASSYGRSHEQYFGPGTRLTVT.

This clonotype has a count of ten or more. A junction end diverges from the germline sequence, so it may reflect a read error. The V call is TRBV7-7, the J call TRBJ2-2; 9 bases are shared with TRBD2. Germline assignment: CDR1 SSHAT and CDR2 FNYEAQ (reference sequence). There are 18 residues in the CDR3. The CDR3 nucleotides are TGTGCTAGCAGCTTAGCGGTCGGGCTAGCGGGATTCACCGGGGAGCTGTTTTTT. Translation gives CASSLAVGLAGFTGELFF.

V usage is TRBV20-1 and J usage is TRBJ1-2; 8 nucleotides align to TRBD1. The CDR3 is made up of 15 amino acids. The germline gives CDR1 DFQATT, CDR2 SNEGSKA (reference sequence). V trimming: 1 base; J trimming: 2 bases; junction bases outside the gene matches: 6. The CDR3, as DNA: TGCAGTGCTAGAGCCTACAGGGGGGAGAACTATGGCTACACCTTC. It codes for CSARAYRGENYGYTF.

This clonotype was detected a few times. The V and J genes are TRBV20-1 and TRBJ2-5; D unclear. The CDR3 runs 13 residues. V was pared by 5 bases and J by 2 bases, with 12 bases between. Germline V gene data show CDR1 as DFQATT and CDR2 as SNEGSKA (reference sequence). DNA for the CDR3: TGCAGTGCTCTTGGGTCGATTCAAGAGACCCAGTACTTC. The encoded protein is CSALGSIQETQYF.

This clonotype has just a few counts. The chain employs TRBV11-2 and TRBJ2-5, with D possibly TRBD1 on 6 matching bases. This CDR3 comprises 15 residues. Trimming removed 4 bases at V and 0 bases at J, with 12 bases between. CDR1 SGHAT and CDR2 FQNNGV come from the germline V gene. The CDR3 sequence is CASSWTWDNQETQYF. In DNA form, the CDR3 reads TGTGCCAGCAGCTGGACCTGGGACAACCAAGAGACCCAGTACTTC.

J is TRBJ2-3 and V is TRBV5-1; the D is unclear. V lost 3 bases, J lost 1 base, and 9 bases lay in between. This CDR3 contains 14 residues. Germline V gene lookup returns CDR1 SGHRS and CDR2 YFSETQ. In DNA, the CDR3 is TGCGCCAGCAGCTCCGCCTTGGGCACAGATACGCAGTATTTT. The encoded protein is CASSSALGTDTQYF. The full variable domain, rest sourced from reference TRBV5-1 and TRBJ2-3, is KAGVTQTPRYLIKTRGQQVTLSCSPISGHRSVSWYQQTPGQGLQFLFEYFSETQRNKGNFPGRFSGRQFSNSRSEMNVSTLELGDSALYLCASSSALGTDTQYFGPGTRLTVL.

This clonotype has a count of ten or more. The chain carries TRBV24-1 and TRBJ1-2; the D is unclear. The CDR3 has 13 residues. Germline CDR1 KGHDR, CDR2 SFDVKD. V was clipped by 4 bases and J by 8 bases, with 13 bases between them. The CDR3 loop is CATSEPGMRGYTF. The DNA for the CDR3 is TGTGCCACCAGTGAGCCCGGGATGAGGGGCTACACCTTC.